Presented here are 5 T cell receptor beta chains from one specimen sequenced in a study of naive and memory T cell subsets (dated by TCRdb to about 2017). What the study reported, not specific to this receptor: A few larger clonotypes were present in naive repertoires, especially CD8 naive repertoires, and these clonotypes were possibly memory cells re-expressing CD45RA.

Their antigens remain unidentified. Library generation was performed with UMI-ligation and nested PCR. The run used an Illumina MiSeq. The beta constant-region primer was an equimolar mix of two oligonucleotides covering both TRBC1 and TRBC2. Four rounds of PCR were used to amplify ligated cDNA, with nested alpha and beta constant-region primers being used together with the SP2 primer. TCRdb ran its own pipeline on the public reads, namely fastp trimming at Q25 and MiXCR clone calling, and kept in-frame beta chains. Entries are consolidated by CDR3 protein sequence, retaining the most common genes and DNA. The sample includes approximately 140,000 distinct CDR3 sequences, with under 25% observed a single time. Clones ranked in the top ten supply around 0.63% of the sample. Source material: naive CD8+ T cells from blood. The sample's cell subset or site, from its label and the paper: naive T cells, CD45RA high CD27+. The receptors derive from a human donor in good health.

Turning to this clonotype: One end of the junction varies from germline; a read error may be responsible. The chain recombines TRBV29-1 with TRBJ2-1; tentatively, D is TRBD1 (5 bases). Germline V gives CDR1 SQVTM, CDR2 ANQGSEA. The CDR3 extends over 12 amino acids. This CDR3 reads CSVEDRVNEQFF. The CDR3 DNA is TGCAGCGTAGAAGACAGAGTCAATGAGCAGTTCTTC.

The V and J genes are TRBV12-3 or TRBV12-4 and TRBJ2-3; 10 positions match TRBD1. The J segment lost 13 bases and the V segment lost 6 bases, leaving 7 bases of the junction unmatched. The CDR3 extends over 12 amino acids. The DNA of the CDR3 is TGTGCCAGCAGCCCTGGGACAGGGGAAAAGTATTTT. Its protein product is CASSPGTGEKYF.

On this clonotype: Compared with germline, one end of the junction differs, possibly owing to a read error. The chain recombines TRBV5-1 with TRBJ2-7; D ambiguous. The CDR3 spans 12 residues. Germline V lookup: CDR1 SGHRS, CDR2 YFSETQ. The CDR3 sequence: CDSRSPSYEQYF. DNA for the CDR3: TGCGACAGCCGCAGCCCATCCTACGAGCAGTACTTC.

The chain is built from TRBV24-1 and TRBJ1-5; TRBD1 is a possible D gene (6 bases). Germline V gives CDR1 KGHDR, CDR2 SFDVKD. V was shortened by 4 bases and J by 3 bases, with 9 bases between the two germline ends. This CDR3 has 14 residues. CDR3 loop: CATSDGGANQPQHF. Here the CDR3 DNA reads TGTGCCACCAGTGACGGGGGGGCCAATCAGCCCCAGCATTTT.

This clonotype was seen a few times. The chain has TRBV28 and TRBJ2-7, with 7 bases aligning to TRBD1. CDR1 MDHEN and CDR2 SYDVKM come from the germline V gene. The V segment lost 6 bases and the J segment 2 bases; nucleotides outside the gene matches: 19. The CDR3 runs to 18 residues. CDR3 nucleotide sequence: TGTGCCAGCAGCTCCCAATATCTGACAGGGCTCATTCCCTACGAGCAGTACTTC. Its protein product is CASSSQYLTGLIPYEQYF.